The 9 T cell receptor beta chains presented below share a single source sample, sequenced in a study of T cells in Graves' hyperthyroidism and ophthalmopathy. The CDR3 regions of TCR beta were amplified from RNA transcripts. First-round RT-PCR of the TCR CDR3 relied on the HTBI primer set. Each CDR3 protein gets one entry after TCRdb re-called the multiplex PCR reads with MiXCR. In the table there are fewer than 650,000 distinct CDR3 sequences, 14% of which are singletons. Material for sequencing was blood. The receptors were sampled from a woman in her late teens or twenties with Graves' ophthalmopathy.

Only a few counts were recorded for this clonotype. This sequence joins TRBV20-1 and TRBJ2-3; TRBD2 matches at 13 bases. V trimming: 2 bases; J trimming: 0 bases; junction bases outside the gene matches: 8. The CDR3 contains 18 residues. Germline V gene data show CDR1 as DFQATT and CDR2 as SNEGSKA (reference sequence). In nucleotides, the CDR3 is TGCAGTGCTAGACCCCGACTAGCGGGAGGCCCTAGCACAGATACGCAGTATTTT. The encoded protein is CSARPRLAGGPSTDTQYF.

This clonotype was detected many times. V usage is TRBV7-9 and J usage is TRBJ2-7; TRBD2 aligns across 9 bases. The V gene end was trimmed by 3 bases and the J gene end by 5 bases; junction bases not matched to a gene: 5. Germline V CDR1 and CDR2: SEHNR, FQNEAQ (reference sequence). The CDR3 is made up of 14 amino acids. Here the CDR3 reads CASSLGTSTHEQYF. In nucleotides, the CDR3 is TGTGCCAGCAGCTTGGGGACTAGCACCCACGAGCAGTACTTC.

This clonotype was found a few times. This chain uses TRBV9 with TRBJ2-1; 10 bases match TRBD1. In germline, CDR1 is SGDLS, CDR2 YYNGEE. The CDR3 runs to 15 residues. J gave up 9 bases and V 3 bases, and 9 bases lay outside the gene matches. Here the CDR3 reads CASSGTGTGAAEQFF. CDR3 in DNA: TGTGCCAGCAGCGGCACCGGGACAGGGGCGGCTGAGCAGTTCTTC.

The chain recombines TRBV4-1 with TRBJ2-1, with D perhaps matching TRBD1 (5 bases). V was trimmed by 0 bases and J by 5 bases, leaving 26 bases between them. This CDR3 is built from 20 residues. The germline CDR1 and CDR2 sequences are MGHRA and YSYEKL. The DNA for the CDR3 is TGCGCCAGCAGCCAAGAGGCCCCAGGCAACCAGGGAATAGGGCACAATGAGCAGTTCTTC. Translated, it gives CASSQEAPGNQGIGHNEQFF.

This chain links TRBV7-9 with TRBJ2-2, with 10 bases lining up with TRBD1. The CDR3 contains 18 residues. From germline, CDR1 is SEHNR and CDR2 FQNEAQ (reference sequence). V gave up 3 bases and J gave up 6 bases; unmatched junction bases: 13. The CDR3 DNA is TGTGCCAGCAGCTTCTGGTCTTCCGGGACAGGGGTGGCCGGGGAGCTGTTTTTT. Amino acids: CASSFWSSGTGVAGELFF.

The table lists this clonotype with a count of one. The chain has TRBV11-2 and TRBJ2-7; D possibly corresponds to TRBD1 (6 bases). V lost 5 bases to trimming and J lost 4 bases, with 18 bases between them. Germline V gene sequence: CDR1 SGHAT, CDR2 FQNNGV. This CDR3 is 15 amino acids long. CDR3 sequence: CASSQEITGFYEQYF. CDR3 bases: TGTGCCAGCAGCCAAGAAATCACAGGGTTTTACGAGCAGTACTTC.

This clonotype has at least ten counts. The chain joins TRBV27 to TRBJ1-2; TRBD1 matches 7 bases. CDR3 length: 16 amino acids. V was pared by 0 bases and J by 4 bases, with 8 bases of the junction left unmatched. Germline CDR1 and CDR2: MNHEY and SMNVEV (reference sequence). The CDR3 sequence: CASSLSPLTGTYGYTF. In nucleotides, the CDR3 is TGTGCCAGCAGTTTATCTCCCCTGACAGGGACCTATGGCTACACCTTC.

This clonotype was counted many times. The chain employs TRBV11-2 and TRBJ2-3; D not certain. Germline CDR1 reads SGHAT; CDR2 reads FQNNGV. This CDR3 has 13 residues. Trimming removed 2 bases at V and 4 bases at J, with 7 bases between. The CDR3 DNA reads as TGTGCCAGCAGCTTATTCCTGGCAGATACGCAGTATTTT. Amino acid sequence: CASSLFLADTQYF.

This clonotype was recorded many times. The genes are TRBV25-1 and TRBJ1-4; D unresolved. The V and J ends lost 2 bases and 5 bases respectively, with 12 bases between them. The germline CDR1 and CDR2 sequences are MGHDK and SYGVNS. This CDR3 is built from 15 residues. The CDR3 bases are TGTGCCAGCAGTGAAATAACGAGAGGGAATGAAAAACTGTTTTTT. Its protein is CASSEITRGNEKLFF.